This T cell receptor beta chain derives from a study of low-dose radiotherapy and immunotherapy resistance in tumors. Both TCRalpha and TCRbeta chains were reverse transcribed with V-gene-specific primers. It was with a constant-region primer and a V-primer adapter that TCRs were amplified over 20 PCR cycles. A single record per CDR3 protein comes from TCRdb applying MiXCR to the reads. The table lists 80,000 to 95,000 distinct CDR3 sequences, under 9.5% of them singletons. Documented time point: before trial treatment. This sample comprised PBMCs, obtained before treatment. This sequence originates from a male donor with prostate cancer.

The DNA for the CDR3 is TGTGCCAGCAGCCGGACAGAGAATAGCAATCAGCCCCAGCATTTT. It translates to CASSRTENSNQPQHF. The rearrangement joins TRBV28 to TRBJ1-5; D is possibly TRBD1 (6 bases). CDR3 length: 15 residues. Looked up from germline, CDR1 is MDHEN and CDR2 is SYDVKM. Trimming stripped 6 bases from V and 0 bases from J, with 12 bases between.